This T cell receptor beta chain was captured in a study of CD8+ T cells in alopecia areata. Study-level points and caveats: During tofacitinib treatment, many expanded lesional clones remained in scalp and blood.

On this clone itself: The target antigen is unknown.

Extracted RNA was reverse transcribed into cDNA, the sequencing template. Repertoires were generated with immunoSEQ multiplex PCR, while TCRdb's copy carries only in-frame clones and drops some. The table has hundreds of thousands of clones, around 66% seen once. Per the germline V gene, CDR1 is SQVTM and CDR2 is ANQGSEA. Trimming cost V 6 bases and J 5 bases, with 13 bases left between them. The CDR3 has 13 residues. Documented treatment: oral pan-JAK inhibitor, 5-10 mg twice daily. The chain links TRBV29-1 to TRBJ2-2; D gene uncertain. The TCR originated in a human donor with alopecia areata. The sequencing used CD4+ T cells sorted from blood, collected at approximately week 42, from a patient treated with tofacitinib. As DNA, the CDR3 is TGCAGCGTGCAAAGAGTGGTTACCGGGGAGCTGTTTTTT. Protein product: CSVQRVVTGELFF.